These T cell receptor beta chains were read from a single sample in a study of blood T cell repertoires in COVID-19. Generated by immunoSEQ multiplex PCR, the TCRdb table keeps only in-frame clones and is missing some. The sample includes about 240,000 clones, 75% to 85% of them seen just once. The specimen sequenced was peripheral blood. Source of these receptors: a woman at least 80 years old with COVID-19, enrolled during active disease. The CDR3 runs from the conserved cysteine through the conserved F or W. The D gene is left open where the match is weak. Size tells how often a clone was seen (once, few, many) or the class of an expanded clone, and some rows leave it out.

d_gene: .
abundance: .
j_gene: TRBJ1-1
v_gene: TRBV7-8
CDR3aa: CASSSNIPGPEAFF
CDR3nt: TGTGCCAGCAGCTCGAATATCCCTGGGCCCGAAGCTTTCTTT

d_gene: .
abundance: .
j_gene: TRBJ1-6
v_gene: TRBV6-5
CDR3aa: CASSLQADHSPLHF
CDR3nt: TGTGCCAGCAGTTTACAGGCCGATCATTCACCCCTCCACTTT

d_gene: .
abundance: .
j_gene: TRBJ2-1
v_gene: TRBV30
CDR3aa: CAYKQGIFEQFF
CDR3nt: TGTGCCTACAAACAGGGTATATTTGAGCAGTTCTTC

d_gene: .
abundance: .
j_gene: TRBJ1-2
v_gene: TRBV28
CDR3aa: CAGGGRPMIMKTF
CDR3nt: TGTGCCGGGGGAGGACGGCCTATGATAATGAAAACCTTC

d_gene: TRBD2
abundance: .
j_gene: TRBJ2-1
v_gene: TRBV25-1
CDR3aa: CASSEGSSGINEQFF
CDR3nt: TGTGCCAGCAGTGAAGGATCTAGCGGGATCAATGAGCAGTTCTTC

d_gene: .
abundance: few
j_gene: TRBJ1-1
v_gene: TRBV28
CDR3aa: CASSLQMNTEAFF
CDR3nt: TGTGCCAGCAGTTTACAGATGAACACTGAAGCTTTCTTT

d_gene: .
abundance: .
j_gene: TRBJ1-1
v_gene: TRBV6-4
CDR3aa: CASSVEGNTEAFF
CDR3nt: TGTGCCAGCAGTGTTGAGGGAAACACTGAAGCTTTCTTT

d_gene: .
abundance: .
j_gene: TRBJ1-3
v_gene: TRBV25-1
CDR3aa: CATSSGNTIYF
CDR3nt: TGTGCCACCTCCTCGGGAAACACCATATATTTT

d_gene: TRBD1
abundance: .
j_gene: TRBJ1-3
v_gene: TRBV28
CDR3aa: CASSVDRGLGNTIYF
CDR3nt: TGTGCCAGCAGTGTTGACAGGGGGCTTGGAAACACCATATATTTT

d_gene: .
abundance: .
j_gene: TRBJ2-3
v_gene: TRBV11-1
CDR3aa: CASSSRLHTDTQYF
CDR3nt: TGTGCCAGCAGCTCCCGACTACACACAGATACGCAGTATTTT

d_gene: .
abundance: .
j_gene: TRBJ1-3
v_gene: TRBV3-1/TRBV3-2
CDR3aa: CASSQDTVSSGNTIYF
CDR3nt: TGTGCCAGCAGCCAAGATACGGTTAGCTCTGGAAACACCATATATTTT

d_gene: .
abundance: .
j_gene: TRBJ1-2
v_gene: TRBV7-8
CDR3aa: CASSLQSRGREGYTF
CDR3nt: TGTGCCAGCAGCCTTCAATCGAGAGGGAGGGAAGGCTACACCTTC

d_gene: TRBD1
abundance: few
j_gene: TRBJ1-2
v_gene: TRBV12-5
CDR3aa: CASGLKAPDRRSYGYTF
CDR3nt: TGTGCTAGTGGTTTAAAAGCTCCGGACAGGAGATCTTATGGCTACACCTTC

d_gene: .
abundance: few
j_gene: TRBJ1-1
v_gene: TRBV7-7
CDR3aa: CASSLIGAGEAFF
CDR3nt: TGTGCTAGCAGCTTAATAGGGGCCGGTGAAGCTTTCTTT

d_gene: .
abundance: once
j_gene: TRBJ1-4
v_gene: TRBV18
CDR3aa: CASSPLATNEKLFF
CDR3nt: TGTGCCAGCTCACCCCTTGCAACTAATGAAAAACTGTTTTTT

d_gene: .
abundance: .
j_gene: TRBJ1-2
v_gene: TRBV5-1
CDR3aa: CASRSVPGYGYTF
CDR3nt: TGCGCCAGCAGGTCGGTCCCTGGCTATGGCTACACCTTC

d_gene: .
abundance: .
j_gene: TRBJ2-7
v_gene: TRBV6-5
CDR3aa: CASFAGRGPYEQYF
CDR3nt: TGTGCCAGCTTCGCGGGACGAGGCCCCTACGAGCAGTACTTC

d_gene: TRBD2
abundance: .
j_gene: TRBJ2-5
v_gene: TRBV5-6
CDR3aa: CASSLVAGERETQYF
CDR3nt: TGTGCCAGCAGCTTGGTTGCGGGGGAGCGGGAGACCCAGTACTTC

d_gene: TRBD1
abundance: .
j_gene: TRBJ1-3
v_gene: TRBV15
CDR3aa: CATSRSGQGISGNTIYF
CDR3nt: TGTGCCACCAGCAGATCGGGACAGGGAATCTCTGGAAACACCATATATTTT

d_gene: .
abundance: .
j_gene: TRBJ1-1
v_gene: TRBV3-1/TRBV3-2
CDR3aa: CASSPRENTEAFF
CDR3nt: TGTGCCAGCAGCCCCCGAGAGAACACTGAAGCTTTCTTT

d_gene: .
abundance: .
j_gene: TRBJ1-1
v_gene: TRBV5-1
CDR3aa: CASSADPGVRTEAFF
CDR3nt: TGCGCCAGCAGCGCGGATCCAGGGGTAAGGACTGAAGCTTTCTTT

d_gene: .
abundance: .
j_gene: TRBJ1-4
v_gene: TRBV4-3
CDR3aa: CASSQDRQGTNEKLFF
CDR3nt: TGCGCCAGCAGCCAAGATAGGCAGGGCACTAATGAAAAACTGTTTTTT

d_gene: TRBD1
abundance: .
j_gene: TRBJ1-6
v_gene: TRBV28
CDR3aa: CASFPGTAGSPLHF
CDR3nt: TGTGCCAGCTTTCCCGGGACAGCCGGTTCACCCCTCCACTTT

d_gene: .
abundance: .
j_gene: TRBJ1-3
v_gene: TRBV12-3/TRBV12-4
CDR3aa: CASSRGRKDTIYF
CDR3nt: TGTGCCAGCAGCCGAGGGAGGAAAGACACCATATATTTT

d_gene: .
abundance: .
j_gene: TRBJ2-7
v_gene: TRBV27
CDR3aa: CASSPRTGPYEQYF
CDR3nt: TGTGCCAGCAGTCCCCGAACAGGCCCCTACGAGCAGTACTTC

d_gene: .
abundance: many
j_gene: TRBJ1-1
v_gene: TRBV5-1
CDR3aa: CASSGDLIRGTEAFF
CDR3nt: TGCGCCAGCAGCGGAGACCTCATTCGAGGCACTGAAGCTTTCTTT

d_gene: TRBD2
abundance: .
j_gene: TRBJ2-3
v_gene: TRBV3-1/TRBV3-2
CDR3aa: CASSQILAGVFTDTQYF
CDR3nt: TGTGCCAGCAGCCAAATCTTAGCGGGGGTTTTCACAGATACGCAGTATTTT

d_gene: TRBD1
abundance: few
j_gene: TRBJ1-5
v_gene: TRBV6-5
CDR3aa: CASSSGQGNQPQHF
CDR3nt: TGTGCCAGCAGTTCGGGACAGGGGAATCAGCCCCAGCATTTT

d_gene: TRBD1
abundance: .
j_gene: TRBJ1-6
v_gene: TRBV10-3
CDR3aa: CAISDSGQSPLHF
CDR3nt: TGTGCCATCAGTGATTCGGGACAGTCACCCCTCCACTTT

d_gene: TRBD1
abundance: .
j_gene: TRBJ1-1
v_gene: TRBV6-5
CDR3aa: CAIKGTGWGTEAFF
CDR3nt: TGTGCCATTAAAGGGACAGGGTGGGGCACTGAAGCTTTCTTT

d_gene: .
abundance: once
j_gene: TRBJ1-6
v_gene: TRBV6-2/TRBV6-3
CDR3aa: CASSSPSSPLHF
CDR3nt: TGTGCCAGCAGTTCCCCCTCCTCACCCCTCCACTTT

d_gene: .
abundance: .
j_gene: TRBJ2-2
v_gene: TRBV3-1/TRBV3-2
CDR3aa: CASCTRQTGELFF
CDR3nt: TGTGCCAGCTGCACACGCCAGACCGGGGAGCTGTTTTTT

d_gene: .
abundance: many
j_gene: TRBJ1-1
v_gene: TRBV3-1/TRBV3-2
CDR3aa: CASSQGHVKEAFF
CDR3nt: TGTGCCAGCAGCCAAGGACATGTTAAAGAGGCTTTCTTT

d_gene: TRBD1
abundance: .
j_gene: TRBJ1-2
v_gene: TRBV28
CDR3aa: CASSLGGTGGAGYTF
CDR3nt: TGTGCCAGCAGTTTGGGGGGGACAGGGGGCGCTGGCTACACCTTC

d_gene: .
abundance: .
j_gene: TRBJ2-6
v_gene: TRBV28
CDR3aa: CASRQGPKAGANVLTF
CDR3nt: TGTGCCAGCAGGCAGGGTCCGAAAGCTGGGGCCAACGTCCTGACTTTC

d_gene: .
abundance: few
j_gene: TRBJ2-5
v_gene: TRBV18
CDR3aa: CASSPQGLAETQYF
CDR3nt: TGTGCCAGCTCACCACAGGGTCTAGCAGAGACCCAGTACTTC